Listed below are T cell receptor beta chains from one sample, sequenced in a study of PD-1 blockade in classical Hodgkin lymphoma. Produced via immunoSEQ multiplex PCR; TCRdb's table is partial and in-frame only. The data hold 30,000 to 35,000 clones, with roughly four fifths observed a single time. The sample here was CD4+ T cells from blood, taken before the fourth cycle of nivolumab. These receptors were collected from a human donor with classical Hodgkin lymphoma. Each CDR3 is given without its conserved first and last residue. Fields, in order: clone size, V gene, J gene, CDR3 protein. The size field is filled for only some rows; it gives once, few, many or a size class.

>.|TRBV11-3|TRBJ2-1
ASSTSSGGPYNEQF
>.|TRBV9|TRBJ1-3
ASSGQLGGSGNTIY
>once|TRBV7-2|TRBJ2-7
ASSLDKGVYEQY
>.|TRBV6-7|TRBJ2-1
ASSWRRGGLSYNEQF
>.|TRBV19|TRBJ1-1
ASSVHTNTEAF
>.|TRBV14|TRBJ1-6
ASSQEREQGHSPLH
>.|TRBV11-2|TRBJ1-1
ASSLGQAAPEAF
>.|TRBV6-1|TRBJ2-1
ASSLSREQF
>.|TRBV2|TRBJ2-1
ASSGGTAYNEQF
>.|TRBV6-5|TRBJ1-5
ASSDGGGGPQH
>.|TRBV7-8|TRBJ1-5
ASSTSGTGNQPQH
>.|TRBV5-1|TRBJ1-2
ASSPGTLGDPYGYT
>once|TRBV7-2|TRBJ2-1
ASSYRDREQF
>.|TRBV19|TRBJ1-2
ASSWPGGPTGGYT
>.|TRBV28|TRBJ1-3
ASSLPHDSISGNTIY
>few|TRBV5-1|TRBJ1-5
ASSLDGSSNQPQH
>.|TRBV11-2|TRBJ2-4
ASSLVRGPALAKNIQY
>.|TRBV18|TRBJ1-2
ASSPRVGGYT
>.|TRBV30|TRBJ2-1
AWSVFWPMVEQF
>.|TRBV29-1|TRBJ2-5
SVEGDGGETQY
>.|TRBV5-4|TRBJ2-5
ASSLGRDRRFETQY
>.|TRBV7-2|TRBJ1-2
ASSLESANYGYT
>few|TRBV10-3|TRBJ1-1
AISEYTEAF
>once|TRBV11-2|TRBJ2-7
ASSRAGTGTYEQY
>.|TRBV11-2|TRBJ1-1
ASSLAGLRAF
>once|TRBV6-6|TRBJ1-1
ASYRDTEAF
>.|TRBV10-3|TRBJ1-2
AIRGLGYT
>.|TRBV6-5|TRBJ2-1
ASSYENEQF
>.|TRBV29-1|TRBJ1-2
SVQNYGYT
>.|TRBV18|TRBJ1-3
ASSPRSRGNTIY
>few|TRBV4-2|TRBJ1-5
ASSQVRGTYQPQH
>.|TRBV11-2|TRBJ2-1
ASSSRTGGDEQF
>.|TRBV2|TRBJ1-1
ASSALFNTEAF
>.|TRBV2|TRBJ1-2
ASSEERGGYT
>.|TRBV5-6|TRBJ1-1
ASSLIPIGDTEAF
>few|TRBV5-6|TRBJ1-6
ASSPTGLTPLH
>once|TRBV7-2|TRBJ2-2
ASRDGLNTGELF
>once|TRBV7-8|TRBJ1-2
ASSLGGYGYT
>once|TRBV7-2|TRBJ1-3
ASSSRQGLGNTIY
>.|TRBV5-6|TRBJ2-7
ASSLLRLRDYEQY
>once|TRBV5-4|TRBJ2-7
ASSLGQGYHEQY
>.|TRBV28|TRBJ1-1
ASSPRTGRTEAF
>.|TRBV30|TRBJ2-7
AWSSWGEQY